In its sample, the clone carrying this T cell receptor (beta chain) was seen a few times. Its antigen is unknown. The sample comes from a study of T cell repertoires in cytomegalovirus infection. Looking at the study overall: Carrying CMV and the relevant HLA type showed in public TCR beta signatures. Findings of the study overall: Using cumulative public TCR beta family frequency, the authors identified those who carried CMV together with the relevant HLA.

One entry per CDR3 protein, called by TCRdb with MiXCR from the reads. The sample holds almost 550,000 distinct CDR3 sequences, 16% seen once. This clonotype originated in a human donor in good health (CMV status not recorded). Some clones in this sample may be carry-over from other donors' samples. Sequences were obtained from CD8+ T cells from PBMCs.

This chain's CDR3 is CASSYGSLYGYTF. DNA for the CDR3: TGTGCCAGCAGTTACGGCAGCCTCTATGGCTACACCTTC. This sequence joins TRBV6-6 and TRBJ1-2; D not resolved. V lost 2 bases and J lost 4, with 8 bases in between. Germline loops: CDR1 MNHNY, CDR2 SVGAGI (reference sequence). This CDR3 has 13 residues.